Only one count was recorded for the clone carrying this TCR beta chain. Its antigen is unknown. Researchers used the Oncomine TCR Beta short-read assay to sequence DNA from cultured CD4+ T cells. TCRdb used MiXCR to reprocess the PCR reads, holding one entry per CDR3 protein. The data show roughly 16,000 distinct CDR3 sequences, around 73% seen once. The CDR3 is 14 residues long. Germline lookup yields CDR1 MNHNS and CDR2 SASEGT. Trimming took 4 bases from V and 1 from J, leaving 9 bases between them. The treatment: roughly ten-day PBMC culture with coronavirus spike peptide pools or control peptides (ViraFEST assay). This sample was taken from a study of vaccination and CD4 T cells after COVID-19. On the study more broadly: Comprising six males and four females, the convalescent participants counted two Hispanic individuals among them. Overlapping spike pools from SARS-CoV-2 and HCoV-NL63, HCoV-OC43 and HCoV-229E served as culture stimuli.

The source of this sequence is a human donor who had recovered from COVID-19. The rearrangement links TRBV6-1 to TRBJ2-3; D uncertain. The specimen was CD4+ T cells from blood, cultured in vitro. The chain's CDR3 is CASSAYIGTDTQYF. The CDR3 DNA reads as TGTGCCAGCAGTGCCTATATCGGCACAGATACGCAGTATTTT.